The source of this T cell receptor beta chain is a study of shared clonotypes between healthy human individuals. Germline CDR1 MDHEN, CDR2 SYDVKM. This CDR3 spans 13 amino acids. V gave up 2 bases and J gave up 5 bases, with 9 bases separating them. Roughly 200 ng DNA, 25,000 to 30,000 T cell genomes, went into each sorted-subset replicate PCR. Clones were read by immunoSEQ multiplex PCR, and TCRdb kept only the in-frame ones, dropping some. Of more than 500,000 clones listed, 95% to 97% are singletons. The origin of this receptor is a woman aged 25 to 39 in good health. V and J are TRBV28 and TRBJ1-2; D unresolved. The sequencing input was naive CD4+ T cells sorted from blood. Described subset: CD45RA+ positively selected. For the CDR3, the DNA is TGTGCCAGCAGTTTACTGTCCACTTATGGCTACACCTTC. It is translated as CASSLLSTYGYTF.